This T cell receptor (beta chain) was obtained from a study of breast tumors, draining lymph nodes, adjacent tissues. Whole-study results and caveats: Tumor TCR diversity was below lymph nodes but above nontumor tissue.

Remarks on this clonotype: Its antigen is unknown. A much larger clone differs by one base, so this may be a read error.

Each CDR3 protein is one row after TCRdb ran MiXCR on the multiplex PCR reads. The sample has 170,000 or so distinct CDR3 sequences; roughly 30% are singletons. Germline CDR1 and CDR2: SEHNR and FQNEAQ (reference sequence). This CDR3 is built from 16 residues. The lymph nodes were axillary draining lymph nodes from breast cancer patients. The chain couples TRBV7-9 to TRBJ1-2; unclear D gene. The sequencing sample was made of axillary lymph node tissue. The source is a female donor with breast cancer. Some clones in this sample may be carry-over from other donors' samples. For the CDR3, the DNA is TGTGCCAGCAGCTTGCCACGGGTCAAAGCGATCTATGGCCACACCTTC. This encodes CASSLPRVKAIYGHTF.